The present TCR beta chain was sequenced within a study of cytomegalovirus exposure and HLA in healthy donors. V lost 1 base and J 6 bases, leaving 8 bases between the germline ends. The CDR3 loop spans 13 amino acids. Per germline, CDR1 SGHTS and CDR2 YDEGEE. 13 Jbeta primers and 60 Vbeta primers were used for the PCR. Some clones are missing from TCRdb's copy, which holds only in-frame ones; the method was immunoSEQ multiplex PCR. The sample carries about 94,000 clones, 81% recorded once. The table lists this clone with a count of one. The sample taken for sequencing was PBMCs. The receptor comes from a human donor in good health. The rearrangement links TRBV5-8 to TRBJ2-1; no clear D gene. CDR3 coding DNA: TGTGCCAGCAGCTTGATCAGAGGCAATGAGCAGTTCTTC. Translating it yields CASSLIRGNEQFF.